This T cell receptor beta chain was retrieved from a study of blood T cell repertoires in COVID-19. Study summary: Acute-phase and convalescent COVID-19 samples originated in the United States, Italy and Spain. Sources were T cells, B-cell-depleted T cells, or PBMCs; the material itself was cDNA or gDNA.

Some clones are missing from TCRdb's copy, which holds only in-frame ones; the method was immunoSEQ multiplex PCR. The sample comprises 150,000 or so clones, 81% of which are singletons, and around 10% rests with the top ten. V was pared by 3 bases and J by 1 base, with 13 bases of the junction left unmatched. The CDR3 sequence is 18 residues long. From germline, CDR1 is SGHRS and CDR2 YFSETQ. This TCR was sampled from a man between 60 and 75 years old with active or convalescent COVID-19. The sequencing input was peripheral blood. This chain uses TRBV5-1 with TRBJ2-4, with 7 bases that match TRBD1. The CDR3 coding sequence is TGCGCCAGCAGCTCGAATCCACAGGGGTCGGGGGCCAAAAACATTCAGTACTTC. This encodes CASSSNPQGSGAKNIQYF.